A selection of T cell receptor beta chains follows, all from one sample in a study of human T cells and chemical hapten exposure. TCRdb independently ran MiXCR on the RACE reads; one entry per CDR3 protein. The sample lists around 80,000 distinct CDR3 sequences, approximately 8.6% occurring once. Input material: whole blood. All receptors come from a male donor in good health. Some clones in this sample may be carry-over from other donors' samples. Both conserved end residues are trimmed from each CDR3. Some rows have no size entry. The others give once, few or many, or a class for an expanded clone.

V gene: TRBV6-2/TRBV6-3
clone size: -
J gene: TRBJ2-2
CDR3 protein: ASSYSGPTLTGELF

V gene: TRBV18
clone size: few
J gene: TRBJ1-3
CDR3 protein: ASSPGQPGSGNTIY

V gene: TRBV27
clone size: few
J gene: TRBJ2-3
CDR3 protein: ASSNSQKADTQY

V gene: TRBV7-2
clone size: many
J gene: TRBJ2-7
CDR3 protein: ASSLTGTGKTYEQY

V gene: TRBV6-5
clone size: few
J gene: TRBJ1-4
CDR3 protein: ASSPLPGRSEKLF

V gene: TRBV20-1
clone size: -
J gene: TRBJ2-1
CDR3 protein: SAALLAGNEQF

V gene: TRBV12-3/TRBV12-4
clone size: few
J gene: TRBJ1-2
CDR3 protein: ASSLDRGKRGYT

V gene: TRBV12-3/TRBV12-4
clone size: -
J gene: TRBJ1-5
CDR3 protein: ASSFGGAGDQPQH

V gene: TRBV12-3/TRBV12-4
clone size: -
J gene: TRBJ1-5
CDR3 protein: ASSNQMAGQPQH

V gene: TRBV6-5
clone size: many
J gene: TRBJ2-7
CDR3 protein: ASSRTGGEQY

V gene: TRBV11-2
clone size: -
J gene: TRBJ2-3
CDR3 protein: ASSSGGASTDTQY

V gene: TRBV7-9
clone size: -
J gene: TRBJ1-1
CDR3 protein: ASRRREGLNTEAF

V gene: TRBV7-2
clone size: many
J gene: TRBJ1-1
CDR3 protein: ASTEGTEAF

V gene: TRBV10-3
clone size: few
J gene: TRBJ2-2
CDR3 protein: AIRKGQGRSGELF

V gene: TRBV12-3/TRBV12-4
clone size: -
J gene: TRBJ1-1
CDR3 protein: ASSLRYTEAF

V gene: TRBV20-1
clone size: many
J gene: TRBJ1-5
CDR3 protein: SAGGTGSNQPQH

V gene: TRBV7-7
clone size: few
J gene: TRBJ2-5
CDR3 protein: ASSREGRGETQY

V gene: TRBV27
clone size: few
J gene: TRBJ2-2
CDR3 protein: ARNTGELF

V gene: TRBV27
clone size: few
J gene: TRBJ2-2
CDR3 protein: ASGIQLHTGELF

V gene: TRBV5-1
clone size: many
J gene: TRBJ1-2
CDR3 protein: ASSLQGPHGYT

V gene: TRBV6-5
clone size: -
J gene: TRBJ1-4
CDR3 protein: ASSQQSGMNEKLF

V gene: TRBV12-3/TRBV12-4
clone size: -
J gene: TRBJ1-5
CDR3 protein: ASSSVWGRGNQPQH